This record covers a single T cell receptor (beta chain). Its antigen is still unknown. Within one base of it there is no much larger clone, and no base qualities were kept. The sample originates from a study of CD4 T cells in lung cancer (dated by TCRdb to between 2017 and 2020). The study in broad terms: In the study, blood T cells from NSCLC patients were screened for responses to candidate mutation-encoded neoepitopes, and neoantigen-specific CD4+ T-cell clones and TCRs were isolated. Tumor and non-adjacent lung tissue came from a handful of patients undergoing curative-intent resections for stage I-III non-small cell lung cancer. Lung adenocarcinoma or squamous cell carcinoma was present in the resected patients, who were aged 60 to 69 at blood donation and were mostly former smokers. Before blood donation, patients had received treatments including platinum chemotherapy, and some received nivolumab or pembrolizumab. The frequency of neoantigen-specific clonotypes in tumor resections, non-adjacent lung and cultured T-cell products was followed using TCRB deep sequencing. The full study reports these points: Some responses derived from blood might reflect in vitro priming of naive T cells or cross-reactivity instead of memory responses to the cancer.

Preparation of the library involved the immunoSEQ multiplex PCR assay. DNA was isolated using Qiagen DNeasy or QIAamp micro DNA kits, and TCRB was sequenced using the Adaptive Biotechnology human TCRB sequencing kit. An Illumina MiSeq was used to sequence the TCRB libraries. From the authors' description of their analysis: TCRB sequence data were analyzed using the kit provider's software, and tumor enrichment of clonotype templates was assessed with Fisher's exact test. TCRdb obtained this table from immuneACCESS and retained in-frame rearrangements with V and J assigned. These tables miss some clones; where compared with another copy, unresolved V genes account for less than half of the shortfall, and the remainder is unexplained. The D gene and trimming were derived from the DNA, and the V and J assignments and clone size from that table. The sample table shows about 4,800 clones, and about 74% are seen once. The top ten clones comprise roughly 15% of the sample.

The trim is 8 bases for V and 0 bases for J, with a gap of 11 bases between the germline ends. Inclusive of the bounding cysteine and phenylalanine, the CDR3 is 14 residues long. Solely the CDR3 DNA is kept, with 42 bases framed from the first base. The germline V gene sets CDR1 to MNHEY and CDR2 to SVGAGI. Here the chain combines TRBV6-5 and TRBJ1-3, with the D segment identity uncertain. The source is a man in his fifties or sixties with non-small cell lung cancer. Sample: lung tumor tissue. The DNA sequence follows: TGTGCCAGCGGCCAGGAAAGCTCTGGAAACACCATATATTTT. Its translation is CASGQESSGNTIYF.